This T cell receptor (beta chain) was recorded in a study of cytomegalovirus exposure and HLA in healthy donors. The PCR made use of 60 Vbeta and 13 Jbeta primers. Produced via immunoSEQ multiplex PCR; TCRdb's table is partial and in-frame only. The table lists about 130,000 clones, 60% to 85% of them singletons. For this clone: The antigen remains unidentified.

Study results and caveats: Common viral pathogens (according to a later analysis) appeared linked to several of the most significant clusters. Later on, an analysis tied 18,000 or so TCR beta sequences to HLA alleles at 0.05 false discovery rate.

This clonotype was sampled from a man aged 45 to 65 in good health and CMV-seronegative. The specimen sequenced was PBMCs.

The chain's CDR3 is CASSADPGLYEQYV. As DNA, the CDR3 is TGTGCCAGCAGCGCGGATCCGGGTCTCTACGAGCAGTACGTC. The V gene is TRBV7-8, the J gene TRBJ2-7; D is unresolved. The ends were cut back, 5 bases at V and 3 bases at J, with 14 bases in the middle. CDR1 is SGHVS and CDR2 is FQNEAQ in the germline V gene. This CDR3 region has 14 residues.